A single sample is the source of the 25 T cell receptor beta chains below, sequenced in a study of shared clonotypes between healthy human individuals. TCRdb keeps only in-frame clones here, not all; method: immunoSEQ multiplex PCR. This sample has about 2 million clones, with 85% to 95% found just once. The source material was naive CD4+ T cells sorted from blood. As for subset: CD45RA+ positively selected. The receptor source for this set is a man younger than 30 in good health.

About this clone itself: Other DNA sequences in this sample translate to the same CDR3. The genes are TRBV5-6 and TRBJ1-5; D gene uncertain. CDR1 is SGHDT, CDR2 YYEEEE, per germline. The CDR3 is made up of 13 amino acids. Trimming left V 1 base short and J 2 bases short, with 4 bases between. CDR3 sequence (DNA): TGTGCCAGCAGCTTGCAGGGCAATCAGCCCCAGCATTTT. As protein: CASSLQGNQPQHF.

This clone was picked up one time. V is TRBV5-8 and J is TRBJ1-2; D gene uncertain. V was pared by 2 bases and J by 4 bases, with 12 bases between. Per the germline V gene, CDR1 is SGHTS and CDR2 is YDEGEE. The CDR3 is 14 residues long. This CDR3 is CASSFIGLGYGYTF. The CDR3 DNA is TGTGCCAGCAGCTTTATCGGGCTTGGCTATGGCTACACCTTC.

The V call is TRBV29-1, the J call TRBJ2-1; D perhaps matches TRBD1 (6 bases). Trimming shortened V by 3 bases and J by 3 bases, and 18 bases separated the two germline ends. This CDR3 is built from 16 residues. Germline lookup yields CDR1 SQVTM and CDR2 ANQGSEA. The CDR3 DNA sequence: TGCAGCGTTGATTCACGAGGGGCCAGGGGCTACAATGAGCAGTTCTTC. Translated: CSVDSRGARGYNEQFF.

As concerns this clone: This sample includes further DNA sequences coding for the same CDR3. V and J are TRBV7-2 and TRBJ1-5; 8 nucleotides align to TRBD1. This CDR3 contains 15 residues. CDR1 SGHTA and CDR2 FQGNSA come from the germline V gene. V trimming: 1 base; J trimming: 3 bases; junction bases outside the gene matches: 2. The CDR3 nucleotides are TGTGCCAGCAGCTTAGGACAGGGGTACAATCAGCCCCAGCATTTT. It codes for CASSLGQGYNQPQHF.

The CDR3 is CASSFWRTNTEAFF. The CDR3 nucleotides read TGTGCCAGCAGCTTCTGGCGGACGAACACTGAAGCTTTCTTT. The rearrangement joins TRBV5-6 to TRBJ1-1; D gene uncertain. V was shortened by 2 bases and J by 1 base, with 9 bases between the two germline ends. Germline V lookup: CDR1 SGHDT, CDR2 YYEEEE. The CDR3 covers 14 residues.

The chain has TRBV6-1 and TRBJ2-5; no firm D call. The CDR3 is 13 residues long. Deletions cut 3 bases from V and 2 bases from J, with 7 bases between. CDR1 MNHNS and CDR2 SASEGT come from the germline V gene. The CDR3 coding sequence is TGTGCCAGCAGTGAGGGCAAGCAAGAGACCCAGTACTTC. It encodes CASSEGKQETQYF.

The chain links TRBV2 to TRBJ1-2; D uncertain. Germline CDR1 SNHLY, CDR2 FYNNEI. The V gene lost 2 bases and the J gene lost 4 bases, with 8 bases spanning the gap. The CDR3 runs to 13 residues. The CDR3 is CASSEYSAYGYTF. CDR3 nucleotides: TGTGCCAGCAGTGAATACAGCGCCTATGGCTACACCTTC.

CDR3 amino acids: CASSLLSTSTDTQYF. The CDR3 coding sequence is TGCGCCAGCAGCTTACTATCGACTAGCACAGATACGCAGTATTTT. The gene calls are TRBV5-1 and TRBJ2-3, with unresolved D. The CDR3 loop spans 15 amino acids. The V gene lost 2 bases and the J gene lost 0 bases, with 10 bases spanning the gap. The V gene's germline CDR1 is SGHRS and CDR2 YFSETQ. The entire variable domain, with the rest obtained from reference TRBV5-1 and TRBJ2-3, is as follows: KAGVTQTPRYLIKTRGQQVTLSCSPISGHRSVSWYQQTPGQGLQFLFEYFSETQRNKGNFPGRFSGRQFSNSRSEMNVSTLELGDSALYLCASSLLSTSTDTQYFGPGTRLTVL.

This clone appeared a single time. In DNA form, the CDR3 reads TGTGCCAGCAGTTACTCGATCGGGGCTGGAAACACCATATATTTT. Protein: CASSYSIGAGNTIYF. The chain uses TRBV6-5 and TRBJ1-3; D not certain. The germline V gene has CDR1 MNHEY and CDR2 SVGAGI. V shed 0 bases and J shed 2 bases, with 8 bases lying between them. This CDR3 comprises 15 residues.

The rearrangement links TRBV4-1 to TRBJ1-6; 8 nucleotides match TRBD1. J was trimmed by 4 bases and V by 5 bases; bases with no gene match: 4. CDR1 is MGHRA, CDR2 YSYEKL, per germline. The CDR3 spans 15 residues. The CDR3 reads CASSGGTGYNSPLHF. CDR3 DNA sequence: TGCGCCAGCAGCGGCGGGACAGGTTATAATTCACCCCTCCACTTT.

This clone appeared a single time. The chain combines TRBV19 with TRBJ2-2, with D possibly TRBD2 on 6 matching bases. Trimming removed 7 bases from V and 3 bases from J, with 18 bases in between. This CDR3 is built from 16 residues. CDR1 is LNHDA and CDR2 is SQIVND in the germline V gene (reference sequence). CDR3 bases: TGTGCCAGTATTCCTAGCGCCCAAAGGCACACCGGGGAGCTGTTTTTT. Amino acid sequence: CASIPSAQRHTGELFF.

This chain links TRBV4-1 with TRBJ2-2; tentative D call: TRBD2 (6 bases). The CDR3 spans 17 residues. Trimming took off 3 bases at V and 0 bases at J, with 14 bases between the two ends. Germline V CDR1 and CDR2: MGHRA, YSYEKL. CDR3 residues: CASSHHKGGTNTGELFF. The CDR3 coding sequence is TGCGCCAGCAGCCATCATAAGGGAGGTACGAACACCGGGGAGCTGTTTTTT.

The chain couples TRBV7-9 to TRBJ2-1; the match to TRBD2 covers 8 bases. Trimming removed 1 base from V and 4 bases from J; junction bases left unmatched: 3. CDR1 is SEHNR, CDR2 FQNEAQ, per germline (reference sequence). This CDR3 is built from 15 residues. The CDR3 loop reads CASSLGLATYNEQFF. DNA for the CDR3: TGTGCCAGCAGCTTAGGACTAGCGACGTACAATGAGCAGTTCTTC.

This chain connects TRBV5-1 to TRBJ1-3; tentatively, D is TRBD1 (5 bases). V lost 3 bases, J lost 0 bases, and 10 bases lay in between. This CDR3 contains 15 residues. The germline CDR1 and CDR2 sequences are SGHRS and YFSETQ. In nucleotides, the CDR3 is TGCGCCAGCAGCTCGACAGTGAACTCTGGAAACACCATATATTTT. Protein: CASSSTVNSGNTIYF.

The chain links TRBV6-1 to TRBJ1-1; D gene ambiguous. The CDR3 is made up of 12 amino acids. Germline V gene data show CDR1 as MNHNS and CDR2 as SASEGT. Between the trimmed V and J ends, which lost 4 bases and 6 bases, there was a span of 9 bases. For the CDR3, the DNA is TGTGCCAGCAGTGCGAGTTTTTCTGAAGCTTTCTTT. It encodes CASSASFSEAFF.

In regard to this clone: An end of the junction differs from the germline gene, which may be a read error. V is TRBV10-3 and J is TRBJ1-5; no clear D gene. From germline, CDR1 is ENHRY and CDR2 SYGVKD. The length of the CDR3 is 13 residues. The CDR3 region has the DNA TGTGCCATCGGTGATGGGTACAATCAGCCCCAGCATTTT. This translates into CAIGDGYNQPQHF.

V gene TRBV30 combines with J gene TRBJ2-1; D possibly corresponds to TRBD2 (5 bases). This CDR3 comprises 15 residues. The V end was cut by 1 base, the J end by 7 bases, with 17 bases between. The germline gives CDR1 GTSNPN, CDR2 SVGIG (reference sequence). CDR3 DNA sequence: TGTGCCTGGAGTGCCGCTCTAGGGAGTAGAAATGAGCAGTTCTTC. Translation: CAWSAALGSRNEQFF.

This clone occurred a few times. This chain connects TRBV5-4 to TRBJ2-7; D gene ambiguous. CDR3 length: 13 residues. Germline CDR1 reads SGHNT; CDR2 reads YYREEE (reference sequence). The V and J ends lost 0 bases and 0 bases respectively, with 4 bases between them. The CDR3: CASSLDFSYEQYF. CDR3 bases: TGTGCCAGCAGCTTGGACTTCTCCTACGAGCAGTACTTC.

The chain combines TRBV6-1 with TRBJ2-7; D is possibly TRBD2 (5 bases). CDR3 length: 13 residues. CDR1 is MNHNS, CDR2 SASEGT, per germline. Trimming stripped 5 bases from V and 6 bases from J, with 14 bases between. The CDR3 reads CASSRVVGGEQYF. The CDR3 nucleotides read TGTGCCAGCAGTAGGGTTGTAGGAGGCGAGCAGTACTTC.

The V and J genes are TRBV25-1 and TRBJ2-7; 7 bases match TRBD1. The CDR3 loop spans 14 amino acids. V lost 3 bases to trimming and J lost 5 bases; unmatched junction nucleotides: 7. Germline V gene data show CDR1 as MGHDK and CDR2 as SYGVNS. The CDR3, as DNA: TGTGCCAGCAGTGATAACAGGGGCTTGGACGAGCAGTACTTC. This encodes CASSDNRGLDEQYF.

This clone has just one count. The J gene is TRBJ1-5, the V gene TRBV5-8, with TRBD1 as a possible D gene (6 bases). The CDR3 consists of 17 residues. Trimming pared 1 base from V and 0 bases from J, leaving 14 bases between. Germline V gene data show CDR1 as SGHTS and CDR2 as YDEGEE. In DNA, the CDR3 is TGTGCCAGCAGCTTGCGGACAGTCTTTAATAGCAATCAGCCCCAGCATTTT. Its protein product is CASSLRTVFNSNQPQHF.

This clone came up a few times. The same CDR3 arises from other DNA sequences in this sample as well. V is TRBV5-4 and J is TRBJ2-3; D not resolved. This CDR3 contains 13 residues. Germline assignment: CDR1 SGHNT and CDR2 YYREEE (reference sequence). V was clipped by 2 bases and J by 0 bases, with 4 bases between them. In DNA, the CDR3 is TGTGCCAGCAGCTTACCTAGCACAGATACGCAGTATTTT. The encoded protein is CASSLPSTDTQYF.

The rearrangement links TRBV2 to TRBJ1-6, with TRBD1 as a possible D gene (6 bases). The V gene's germline CDR1 is SNHLY and CDR2 FYNNEI. The V end lost 4 bases, the J end lost 4 bases, and 14 bases lay between the germline ends. This CDR3 comprises 16 residues. The CDR3 DNA follows: TGTGCCAGCAGTGTAATAGACAGGTCTTATAATTCACCCCTCCACTTT. It yields the protein CASSVIDRSYNSPLHF. Full variable domain (outside the CDR3, taken from reference TRBV2 and TRBJ1-6): EPEVTQTPSHQVTQMGQEVILRCVPISNHLYFYWYRQILGQKVEFLVSFYNNEISEKSEIFDDQFSVERPDGSNFTLKIRSTKLEDSAMYFCASSVIDRSYNSPLHFGNGTRLTVT.

This chain uses TRBV5-4 with TRBJ2-7; D is uncertain. Between the trimmed V and J ends, which lost 0 bases and 0 bases, there was a span of 10 bases. The V gene's germline CDR1 is SGHNT and CDR2 YYREEE (reference sequence). This CDR3 comprises 15 residues. CDR3 in amino acids: CASSLGGVSSYEQYF. Here the CDR3 DNA reads TGTGCCAGCAGCTTGGGGGGTGTGAGCTCCTACGAGCAGTACTTC.

This clone showed up just once. The gene calls are TRBV25-1 and TRBJ2-5; 7 bases align to TRBD1. The CDR3 consists of 16 residues. Germline CDR1 reads MGHDK; CDR2 reads SYGVNS. Trimming cost V 2 bases and J 2 bases; bases outside gene matches: 8. The CDR3 protein is CASSEGQGVGQETQYF. In DNA, the CDR3 is TGTGCCAGCAGTGAAGGGCAGGGGGTTGGACAAGAGACCCAGTACTTC.